Listed below are T cell receptor beta chains from one sample, sequenced in a study of T cell responses to AZD1222 COVID-19 vaccine. Generated by immunoSEQ multiplex PCR, the TCRdb table keeps only in-frame clones and is missing some. The sample holds approximately 150,000 clones; roughly 90% are singletons and the top ten take 4% to 5.5%. The sequencing used peripheral blood, collected 28 days after the second AZD1222 dose. The source of these receptors is an adult who received the AZD1222 COVID-19 vaccine. Both conserved end residues are part of each CDR3. The order of the fields is CDR3 protein, V gene, clone size. Rows may omit the clone size; those that give it use once, few, many or a size class.

CASSETGYHGELFF	TRBV2	-
CASSLAGEGRVGYTF	TRBV14	-
CASSLASRPGEKLFF	TRBV5-1	-
CASSQDRAGNTIYF	TRBV3-1/TRBV3-2	-
CASSFGGYEQYF	TRBV12-3/TRBV12-4	few
CASSQDRGGGAFF	TRBV14	-
CASSQAGLDEQYF	TRBV25-1	-
CASGFRSTGRGSYNSPLHF	TRBV12-5	once
CASSPGRGSILGNSPLHF	TRBV6-6	-
CASSLTRKDTGELFF	TRBV7-2	-
CASSLVANQPQHF	TRBV11-2	-
CASSVYVAGGRPRSLYEQYF	TRBV6-1	-
CASSYSRDSYGYTF	TRBV6-5	-
CASSQQGSGNTIYF	TRBV4-3	-
CASSPGQGGGEQYF	TRBV18	-
CASSQTGPLNTGELFF	TRBV18	-
CASSQNYGYTF	TRBV11-2	-
CASSQPRQGGCQPQHF	TRBV23-1	-
CASSQVWAGYQYF	TRBV14	-
CASSPAADYGYTF	TRBV18	-
CASSMTTGYGQYF	TRBV19	-
CASTYLSGNTIYF	TRBV7-9	-
CAWSMQGGWTEAFF	TRBV30	-
CASSPEVDEKLFF	TRBV18	-
CASSQPQAGRGTDTQYF	TRBV3-1/TRBV3-2	-
CASSRGTGSGYTF	TRBV6-5	-
CASTRGVQRNNYGYTF	TRBV19	-